These 15 T cell receptor beta chains share one sample of origin, sequenced in a study of blood T cells in healthy people across ages. PCR was performed a second time for about 7 to 12 cycles using a sample-barcoded 5' primer and a J-beta primer mix. TCRdb ran MiXCR on the 5' RACE reads and lists one entry per CDR3 protein. Of 1.6 million or so distinct CDR3 sequences in the sample, roughly 32% are singletons; the top ten hold about 11%. The sample was blood. Source of these receptors: a woman under 40 in good health.

As to this clonotype: Relative to the germline gene, one junction end is altered; a read error may explain this. The chain is built from TRBV5-3 and TRBJ2-3, with D possibly matching TRBD2 (6 bases). TRBV5-3 is an open reading frame whose function is uncertain. The CDR3 spans 16 residues. The DNA for the CDR3 is TGTGCCAGCAGCTTGCCCTCGGGAGTCAGATCAGATACGCAGTATTTT. The encoded protein is CASSLPSGVRSDTQYF.

This clonotype was counted between two and nine times. This chain links TRBV9 with TRBJ2-4; a weak D match, TRBD2 (5 bases). This CDR3 has 15 amino acids. The V end lost 3 bases, the J end lost 9 bases, and 19 bases lay between the germline ends. The germline V gene encodes CDR1 SGDLS and CDR2 YYNGEE. CDR3 loop: CASSEFPAGKVIQYF. In DNA, the CDR3 is TGTGCCAGCAGCGAATTTCCGGCGGGTAAGGTCATTCAGTACTTC.

This clonotype was seen a single time. The chain employs TRBV7-2 and TRBJ1-6; no clear D gene. Trimming shortened V by 2 bases and J by 11 bases, and 13 bases separated the two germline ends. Germline assignment: CDR1 SGHTA and CDR2 FQGNSA. The CDR3 has 14 residues. Here the CDR3 reads CASSLWANTTPLHF. CDR3 bases: TGTGCCAGCAGCTTATGGGCGAATACTACACCCCTCCACTTT.

This clonotype appeared a few times. This chain uses TRBV7-9 with TRBJ2-2, with D unclear. This CDR3 has 14 amino acids. In germline, CDR1 is SEHNR, CDR2 FQNEAQ (reference sequence). The germline V and J ends were trimmed by 4 bases and 1 base, with 7 bases remaining between them. CDR3: CASSSSQNTGELFF. DNA of the CDR3: TGTGCCAGCAGCTCCTCACAGAACACCGGGGAGCTGTTTTTT.

This clonotype was seen a handful of times. This chain connects TRBV28 to TRBJ2-7; 9 bases align to TRBD2. There are 15 residues in the CDR3. The junction had 10 bases not matched to a gene; V was cut back by 7 bases and J by 3 bases. Germline V gives CDR1 MDHEN, CDR2 SYDVKM. This CDR3 is CASNPLGGRDYEQYF. The CDR3 bases are TGTGCCAGCAATCCCCTGGGCGGGAGGGACTACGAGCAGTACTTC.

This rearrangement joins TRBV25-1 to TRBJ2-7, with 8 bases identical to TRBD2. This CDR3 comprises 16 residues. Germline V CDR1 and CDR2: MGHDK, SYGVNS. With 3 bases clipped from V and 8 bases from J, the junction kept 15 bases outside the gene matches. The CDR3 is CASSESGRVGPRKQYF. DNA of the CDR3: TGTGCCAGCAGTGAGAGCGGGAGAGTTGGGCCCCGAAAGCAGTACTTC.

The rearrangement links TRBV9 to TRBJ2-5; 8 bases map to TRBD1. This CDR3 comprises 15 residues. Germline V gene lookup returns CDR1 SGDLS and CDR2 YYNGEE. V shed 4 bases, J shed 5 bases, and the junction held 10 bases outside the gene matches. This CDR3 reads CASSTDRVLGETQYF. The CDR3 DNA reads TGTGCCAGCAGCACGGACAGGGTCCTCGGGGAGACCCAGTACTTC.

This clonotype turned up a few times. J is TRBJ1-1 and V is TRBV3-1, with D tentatively TRBD1 (5 bases). CDR1 and CDR2 (germline): LGHDT, YNNKEL (reference sequence). V was shortened by 2 bases and J by 5 bases, with 15 bases between the two germline ends. This CDR3 has 15 amino acids. In nucleotides, the CDR3 is TGTGCCAGCAGCCAAAGTGGGGCAGACACTACTGAAGCTTTCTTT. Translated: CASSQSGADTTEAFF.

This clonotype was seen many times. The gene calls are TRBV20-1 and TRBJ2-5; 11 nucleotides line up with TRBD1. The CDR3 has 15 residues. Germline V gene sequence: CDR1 DFQATT, CDR2 SNEGSKA (reference sequence). Losses at the gene ends were 5 bases for V and 6 bases for J; bases not matched to a gene: 11. CDR3 nucleotide sequence: TGCAGTGCTGCCGGGACAGGGGGTAGGGAGAAGACCCAGTACTTC. This translates into CSAAGTGGREKTQYF.

With respect to this clonotype: Mismatch with germline at one junction end may stem from a read error. The genes are TRBV3-1 and TRBJ2-6; no clear D. The length of the CDR3 is 17 residues. The V gene's germline CDR1 is LGHDT and CDR2 YNNKEL (reference sequence). CDR3 sequence (DNA): TGTGCCAGCAACCAAGATCCCCCCTTGCCTGGGGCCAACGTCCTGACTTTC. This codes for CASNQDPPLPGANVLTF. Looking up the rest from reference TRBV3-1 and TRBJ2-6 gives the full variable domain: DTAVSQTPKYLVTQMGNDKSIKCEQNLGHDTMYWYKQDSKKFLKIMFSYNNKELIINETVPNRFSPKSPDKAHLNLHINSLELGDSAVYFCASNQDPPLPGANVLTFGAGSRLTVL.

This chain links TRBV28 with TRBJ2-3, with D maybe TRBD2 (5 bases). V lost 5 bases to trimming and J lost 2 bases, with 14 bases between them. The CDR3 loop spans 15 amino acids. Germline V gene lookup returns CDR1 MDHEN and CDR2 SYDVKM. In DNA, the CDR3 is TGTGCCAGCAGTCCTCTAGCCTATATCACAGATACGCAGTATTTT. Protein product: CASSPLAYITDTQYF.

This clonotype was counted between two and nine times. The chain recombines TRBV7-3 with TRBJ2-1; tentatively, D is TRBD1 or TRBD2 (6 bases each). CDR1 SGHTA and CDR2 FQGTGA come from the germline V gene. This CDR3 has 17 amino acids. V lost 2 bases and J 10 bases, leaving 24 bases between the germline ends. CDR3 bases: TGTGCCAGCAGCTTAGGGGAGGAACCTAGGGGGGTCCGCGAGCAGTTCTTC. Its protein product is CASSLGEEPRGVREQFF.

Remarks on this clonotype: A much larger clone is a single base away; this may be a read error. V gene TRBV20-1 combines with J gene TRBJ1-1; 9 bases agree with TRBD1. The germline V gene has CDR1 DFQATT and CDR2 SNEGSKA (reference sequence). CDR3 size: 15 residues. The CDR3 loop is CSARDSDRGNTEVFF. DNA for the CDR3: TGCAGTGCTAGAGATTCAGACAGGGGGAACACTGAAGTTTTCTTT.

Ten or more counts support this clonotype. V and J are TRBV29-1 and TRBJ1-1, with a tentative D call TRBD1 (5 bases). CDR3 size: 15 residues. V dropped 0 bases and J dropped 0 bases, with 11 bases sitting between them. Germline-derived CDR1 and CDR2 are SQVTM and ANQGSEA. The CDR3 nucleotides are TGCAGCGTTGAAGAAGGGACCTTCATGAACACTGAAGCTTTCTTT. This codes for CSVEEGTFMNTEAFF.

Only a few counts were recorded for this clonotype. The genes are TRBV13 and TRBJ2-7; 7 bases line up with TRBD1. From germline, CDR1 is PRHDT and CDR2 FYEKMQ (reference sequence). V shed 3 bases, J shed 3 bases, and the junction held 5 bases outside the gene matches. The CDR3 consists of 14 residues. In nucleotides, the CDR3 is TGTGCCAGCAGCTTTGGACAGGCTCTCTACGAGCAGTACTTC. It codes for CASSFGQALYEQYF.